The entry below describes one TCR beta chain. The sample originates from a study of blood T cell repertoires in COVID-19. Looking at the study overall: COVID-19 samples, acute and convalescent, were from the United States, Italy and Spain.

In terms of age and location, participants ranged from roughly 18 to 90 years and lived in about 25 US areas. All exposed participants met a person with COVID-19 within 2 weeks before entering the study. In the original processing: Amplification from reference gene primers served as the basis for estimated nucleated cell counts. The method was immunoSEQ multiplex PCR; TCRdb's version includes in-frame clones alone and lacks a portion of them. V and J calls plus clone size are reproduced from that table; the DNA served to infer D and trimming. The sample gives 250,000 or so clones, roughly 85% of which show up once; 6.6% is in the top ten. The CDR3 is made up of 14 amino acids. The V segment lost 5 bases and the J segment 9 bases; nucleotides outside the gene matches: 9. Germline CDR1 SGHDN, CDR2 FVKESK.

Material: PBMCs or T cells enriched from blood (not recorded which). This chain uses TRBV14 with TRBJ2-4, with 8 nucleotides matching TRBD1. The receptor comes from a woman aged 50 to 60 who had been exposed to COVID-19. The CDR3 coding sequence is TGTGCCAGCAGCACAGACAGGGGATGGGCCATTCAGTACTTC. Protein sequence: CASSTDRGWAIQYF.